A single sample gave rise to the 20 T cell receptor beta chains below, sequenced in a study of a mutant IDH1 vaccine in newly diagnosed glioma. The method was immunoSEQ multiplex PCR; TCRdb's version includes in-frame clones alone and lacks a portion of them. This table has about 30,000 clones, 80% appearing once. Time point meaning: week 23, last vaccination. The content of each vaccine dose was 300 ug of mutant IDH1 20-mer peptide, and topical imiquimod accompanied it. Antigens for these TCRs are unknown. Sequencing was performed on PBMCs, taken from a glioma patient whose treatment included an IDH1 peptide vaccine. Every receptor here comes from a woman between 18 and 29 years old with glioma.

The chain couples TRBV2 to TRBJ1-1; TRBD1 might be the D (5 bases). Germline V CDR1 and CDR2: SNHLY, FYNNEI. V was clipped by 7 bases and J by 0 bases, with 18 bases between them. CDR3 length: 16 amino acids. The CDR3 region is CASKRQGSSMNTEAFF. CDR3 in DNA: TGTGCCAGCAAGCGCCAGGGTAGTTCTATGAACACTGAAGCTTTCTTT.

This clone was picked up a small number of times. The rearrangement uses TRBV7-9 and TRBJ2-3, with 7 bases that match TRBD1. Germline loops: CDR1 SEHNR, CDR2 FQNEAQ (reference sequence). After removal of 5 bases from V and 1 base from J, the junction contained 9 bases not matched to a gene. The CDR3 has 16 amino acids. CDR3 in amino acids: CASSRQRQGGTDTQYF. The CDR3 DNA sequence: TGTGCCAGCAGCCGCCAGAGACAGGGCGGCACAGATACGCAGTATTTT.

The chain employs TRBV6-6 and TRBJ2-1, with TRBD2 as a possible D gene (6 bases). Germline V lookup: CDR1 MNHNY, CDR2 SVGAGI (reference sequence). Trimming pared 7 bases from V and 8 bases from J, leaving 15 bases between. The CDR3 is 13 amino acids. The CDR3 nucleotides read TGTGCCAGCACCTCGGGACTCCGACATGAGCAGTTCTTC. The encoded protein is CASTSGLRHEQFF.

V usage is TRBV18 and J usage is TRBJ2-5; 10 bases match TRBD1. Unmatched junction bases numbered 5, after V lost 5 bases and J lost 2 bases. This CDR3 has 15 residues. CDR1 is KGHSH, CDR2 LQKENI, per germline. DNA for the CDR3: TGTGCCAGCTCAGCCTGGACAGGGGGGCAAGAGACCCAGTACTTC. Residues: CASSAWTGGQETQYF.

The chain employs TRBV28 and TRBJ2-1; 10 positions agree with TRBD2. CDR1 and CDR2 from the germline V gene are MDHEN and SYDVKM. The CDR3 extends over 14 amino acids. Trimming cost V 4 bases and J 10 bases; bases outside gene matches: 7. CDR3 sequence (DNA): TGTGCCAGCAGTTATCCGAGCGGGAGGGCGGAGCAGTTCTTC. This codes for CASSYPSGRAEQFF. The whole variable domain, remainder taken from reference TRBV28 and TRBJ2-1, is DVKVTQSSRYLVKRTGEKVFLECVQDMDHENMFWYRQDPGLGLRLIYFSYDVKMKEKGDIPEGYSVSREKKERFSLILESASTNQTSMYLCASSYPSGRAEQFFGPGTRLTVL.

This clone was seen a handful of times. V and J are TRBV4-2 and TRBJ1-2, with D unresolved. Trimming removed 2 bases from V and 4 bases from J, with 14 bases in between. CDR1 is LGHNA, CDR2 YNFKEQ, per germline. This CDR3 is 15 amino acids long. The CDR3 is CASSQPGEEGYGYTF. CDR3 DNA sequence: TGTGCCAGCAGCCAACCCGGGGAGGAGGGCTATGGCTACACCTTC.

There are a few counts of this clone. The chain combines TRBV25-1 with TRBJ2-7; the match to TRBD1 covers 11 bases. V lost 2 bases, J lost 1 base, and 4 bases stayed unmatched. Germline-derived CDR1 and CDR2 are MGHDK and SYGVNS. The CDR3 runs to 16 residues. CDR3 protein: CASSEPGTGGSYEQYF. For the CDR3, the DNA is TGTGCCAGCAGTGAACCTGGGACAGGGGGATCCTACGAGCAGTACTTC.

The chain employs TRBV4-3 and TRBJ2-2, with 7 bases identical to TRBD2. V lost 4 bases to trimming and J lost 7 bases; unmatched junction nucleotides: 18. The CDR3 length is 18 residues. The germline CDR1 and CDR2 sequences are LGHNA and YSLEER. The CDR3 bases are TGCGCCAGCAGCCCGAGGTTCCCGGGGAGCGGGATTGGCGGGGAGCTGTTTTTT. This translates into CASSPRFPGSGIGGELFF.

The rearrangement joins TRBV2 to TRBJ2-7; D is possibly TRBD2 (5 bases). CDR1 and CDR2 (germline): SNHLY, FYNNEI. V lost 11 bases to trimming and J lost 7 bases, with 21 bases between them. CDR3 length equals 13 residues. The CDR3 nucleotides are TGTGCCGGAACCGGGATCGCCCAAGGGGAGCAGTACTTC. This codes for CAGTGIAQGEQYF.

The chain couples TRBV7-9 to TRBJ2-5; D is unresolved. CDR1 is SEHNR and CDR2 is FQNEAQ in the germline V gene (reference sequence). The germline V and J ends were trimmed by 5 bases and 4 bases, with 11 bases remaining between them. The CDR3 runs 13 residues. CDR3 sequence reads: CASSGTGPETQYF. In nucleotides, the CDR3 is TGTGCCAGCAGCGGCACTGGCCCAGAGACCCAGTACTTC.

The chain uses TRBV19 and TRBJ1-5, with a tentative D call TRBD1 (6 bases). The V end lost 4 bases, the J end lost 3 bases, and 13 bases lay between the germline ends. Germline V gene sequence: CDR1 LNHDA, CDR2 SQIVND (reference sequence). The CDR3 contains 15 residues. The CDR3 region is CASSTPDSFNQPQHF. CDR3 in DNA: TGTGCCAGTAGTACCCCGGACAGTTTCAATCAGCCCCAGCATTTT. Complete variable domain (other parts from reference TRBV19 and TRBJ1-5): DGGITQSPKYLFRKEGQNVTLSCEQNLNHDAMYWYRQDPGQGLRLIYYSQIVNDFQKGDIAEGYSVSREKKESFPLTVTSAQKNPTAFYLCASSTPDSFNQPQHFGDGTRLSIL.

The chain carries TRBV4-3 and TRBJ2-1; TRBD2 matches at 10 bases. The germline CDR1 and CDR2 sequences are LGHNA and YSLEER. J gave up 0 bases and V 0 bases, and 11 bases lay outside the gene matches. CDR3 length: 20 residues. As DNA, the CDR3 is TGCGCCAGCAGCCAAGATCTTAGGGCTAGCGGGAGTAGCTCCTACAATGAGCAGTTCTTC. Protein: CASSQDLRASGSSSYNEQFF.

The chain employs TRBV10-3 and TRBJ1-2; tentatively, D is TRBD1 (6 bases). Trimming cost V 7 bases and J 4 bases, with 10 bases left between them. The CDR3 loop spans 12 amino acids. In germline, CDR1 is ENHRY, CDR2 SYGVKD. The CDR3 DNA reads TGTGCCATCAAGGACAGCGGCTATGGCTACACCTTC. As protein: CAIKDSGYGYTF.

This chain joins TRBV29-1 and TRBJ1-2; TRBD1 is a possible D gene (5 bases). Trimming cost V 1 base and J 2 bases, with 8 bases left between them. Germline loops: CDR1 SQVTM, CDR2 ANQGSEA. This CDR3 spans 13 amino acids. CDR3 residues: CSVEGYRNYGYTF. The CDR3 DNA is TGCAGCGTTGAAGGATACAGGAACTATGGCTACACCTTC. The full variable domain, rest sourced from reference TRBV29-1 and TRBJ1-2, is SAVISQKPSRDICQRGTSLTIQCQVDSQVTMMFWYRQQPGQSLTLIATANQGSEATYESGFVIDKFPISRPNLTFSTLTVSNMSPEDSSIYLCSVEGYRNYGYTFGSGTRLTVV.

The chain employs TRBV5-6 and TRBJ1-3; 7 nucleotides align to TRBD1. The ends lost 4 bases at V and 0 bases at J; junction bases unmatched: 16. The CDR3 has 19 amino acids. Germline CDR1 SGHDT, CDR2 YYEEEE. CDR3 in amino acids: CASSIDVGRGTFSGNTIYF. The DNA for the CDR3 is TGTGCCAGCAGCATAGATGTTGGCAGGGGGACTTTCTCTGGAAACACCATATATTTT. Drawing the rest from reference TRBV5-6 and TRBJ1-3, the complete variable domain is DAGVTQSPTHLIKTRGQQVTLRCSPKSGHDTVSWYQQALGQGPQFIFQYYEEEERQRGNFPDRFSGHQFPNYSSELNVNALLLGDSALYLCASSIDVGRGTFSGNTIYFGEGSWLTVV.

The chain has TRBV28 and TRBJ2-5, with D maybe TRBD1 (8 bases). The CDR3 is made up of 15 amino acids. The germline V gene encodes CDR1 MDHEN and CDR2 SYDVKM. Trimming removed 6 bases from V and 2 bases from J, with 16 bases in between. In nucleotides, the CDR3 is TGTGCCAGCAGGGAACAGGGGGACTATCAAGAGACCCAGTACTTC. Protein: CASREQGDYQETQYF. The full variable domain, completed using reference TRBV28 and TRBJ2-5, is DVKVTQSSRYLVKRTGEKVFLECVQDMDHENMFWYRQDPGLGLRLIYFSYDVKMKEKGDIPEGYSVSREKKERFSLILESASTNQTSMYLCASREQGDYQETQYFGPGTRLLVL.

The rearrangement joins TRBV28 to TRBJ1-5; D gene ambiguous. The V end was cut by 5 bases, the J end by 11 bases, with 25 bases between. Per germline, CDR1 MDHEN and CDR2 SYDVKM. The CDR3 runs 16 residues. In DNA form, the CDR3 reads TGTGCCAGCAGTATGTTTATGGGTGGGAATAGTCTGTCCCAGCATTTT. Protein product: CASSMFMGGNSLSQHF. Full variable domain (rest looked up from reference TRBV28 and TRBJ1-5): DVKVTQSSRYLVKRTGEKVFLECVQDMDHENMFWYRQDPGLGLRLIYFSYDVKMKEKGDIPEGYSVSREKKERFSLILESASTNQTSMYLCASSMFMGGNSLSQHFGDGTRLSIL.

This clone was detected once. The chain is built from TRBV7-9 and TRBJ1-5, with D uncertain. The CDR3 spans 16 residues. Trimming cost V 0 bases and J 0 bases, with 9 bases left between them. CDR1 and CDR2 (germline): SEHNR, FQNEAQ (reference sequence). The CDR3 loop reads CASSLAGFTSNQPQHF. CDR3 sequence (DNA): TGTGCCAGCAGCTTAGCTGGGTTTACTAGCAATCAGCCCCAGCATTTT.

CDR3 coding DNA: TGTGCCAGCAGCATAGGTGGCGGAGGATACGAGCAGTACTTC. Encoded protein: CASSIGGGGYEQYF. The J gene is TRBJ2-7, the V gene TRBV11-2, with D possibly matching TRBD2 (5 bases). The length of the CDR3 is 14 residues. Germline values: CDR1 SGHAT, CDR2 FQNNGV. V lost 5 bases to trimming and J lost 4 bases, with 15 bases between them.

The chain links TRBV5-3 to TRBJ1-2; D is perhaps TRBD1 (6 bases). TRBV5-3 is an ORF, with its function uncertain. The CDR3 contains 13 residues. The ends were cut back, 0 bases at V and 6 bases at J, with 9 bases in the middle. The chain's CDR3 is CARSLARGNGYTF. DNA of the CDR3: TGTGCCAGAAGCTTGGCAAGGGGGAATGGCTACACCTTC.